This entry lists 8 T cell receptor beta chains sequenced from one sample in a study of T cell repertoires in cytomegalovirus infection (dated by TCRdb to the late 2010s). The instrument given in TCRdb is Illumina HiSeq 1500. TCRdb itself trimmed the public reads at Q25 with fastp, ran MiXCR and retained productive beta chains. All rows with the same CDR3 protein become a single entry with the most common DNA and genes. The sample profile shows around 360,000 distinct CDR3 sequences; about 35% of them were found once. About 13% of the sample rests with the top ten. The treatment or condition label for this specimen denotes: in vitro stimulation with specific CMV peptide epitopes to enrich CMV-specific T cells. These receptors have no identified antigens. Sequencing was performed on cultured PBMCs, taken from culture after CMV antigen stimulation. These receptors were obtained from a human donor in good health (CMV status not recorded). Some clones in this sample may be carry-over from other donors' samples.

This sequence joins TRBV15 and TRBJ2-5, with D tentatively TRBD1 or TRBD2 (5 bases each). The V and J ends lost 5 bases and 4 bases respectively, with 17 bases between them. The germline V gene encodes CDR1 LNHNV and CDR2 YYDKDF (reference sequence). This CDR3 has 15 residues. In DNA form, the CDR3 reads TGTGCCACCAGCCCCAAGGGACGGGGTGGAGAGACCCAGTACTTC. Protein product: CATSPKGRGGETQYF.

This clonotype occurred once. A read error may be the cause here, since a much bigger clone is one base away. The V gene is TRBV7-8, the J gene TRBJ2-1; TRBD2 is a possible D gene (6 bases). The CDR3 extends over 15 amino acids. The V gene's germline CDR1 is SGHVS and CDR2 FQNEAQ. For the CDR3, the DNA is TGTGCCAGCAGCTTTAGCGGACCCCCCTACAATGTGCAGTTCTTC. Its protein is CASSFSGPPYNVQFF.

DNA for the CDR3: TGTGCCATCAGTAGCGGGATTGAGACCCAGTACTTC. Translation: CAISSGIETQYF. The chain is built from TRBV10-3 and TRBJ2-5, with 7 nucleotides matching TRBD2. CDR1 ENHRY and CDR2 SYGVKD come from the germline V gene. V was clipped by 5 bases and J by 5 bases; unmatched bases: 2. The length of the CDR3 is 12 residues.

V is TRBV2 and J is TRBJ2-1; TRBD2 matches 12 bases. From germline, CDR1 is SNHLY and CDR2 FYNNEI. The J segment lost 7 bases and the V segment lost 6 bases, leaving 10 bases of the junction unmatched. This CDR3 is built from 16 residues. CDR3 sequence reads: CASSASRLAGVNEQFF. The CDR3, as DNA: TGTGCCAGCAGCGCCAGTCGACTAGCGGGAGTGAATGAGCAGTTCTTC.

J is TRBJ2-5 and V is TRBV12-3 or TRBV12-4; TRBD2 is a possible D gene (6 bases). The CDR3 consists of 15 residues. Trimming took off 3 bases at V and 2 bases at J, with 13 bases between the two ends. CDR3 in amino acids: CASSFGPSGQETQYF. The CDR3 DNA reads as TGTGCCAGCAGTTTCGGTCCGAGCGGGCAAGAGACCCAGTACTTC.

The gene calls are TRBV19 and TRBJ2-6; D is possibly TRBD2 (6 bases). Germline CDR1 and CDR2: LNHDA and SQIVND (reference sequence). CDR3 length: 16 amino acids. Trimming removed 1 base at V and 1 base at J, with 8 bases between. CDR3: CASSIAGGSGANVLTF. CDR3 sequence (DNA): TGTGCCAGTAGTATAGCTGGAGGGTCTGGGGCCAACGTCCTGACTTTC.

The chain has TRBV6-2 or TRBV6-3 and TRBJ2-2, with D perhaps matching TRBD1 (6 bases). V lost 7 bases to trimming and J lost 2 bases, with 11 bases between them. Germline CDR1 is MNHEY and CDR2 is SVGEGT. The CDR3 has 14 amino acids. Here the CDR3 DNA reads TGTGCCAGCACTGGGACATCTAACACCGGGGAGCTGTTTTTT. Protein sequence: CASTGTSNTGELFF.

The rearrangement joins TRBV19 to TRBJ1-4; D unclear. V lost 4 bases, J lost 5 bases, and 14 bases lay in between. The length of the CDR3 is 15 residues. CDR1 is LNHDA, CDR2 SQIVND, per germline (reference sequence). CDR3 bases: TGTGCCAGTAGTAAGGCGCGAACCTCAAATGAAAAACTGTTTTTT. Its translation is CASSKARTSNEKLFF.